This T cell receptor (beta chain) was found in a study of T-cell memory formation after mild COVID-19. As for the study in general: Largely donor-specific TCR clusters were found. Notes on the study in general: Shrinking CD4+ clones were chiefly CM and EM; CD8+ ones were chiefly EMRA. The authors left the SARS-CoV-2 specificity of second-wave clones peaking on day 37 unconfirmed.

This clonotype was seen at least ten times. Its antigen is still unknown. Sample barcodes and UMIs were carried by the TCR alpha and TCR beta cDNA libraries that 5'RACE generated with constant-segment primers. TCRdb re-derived calls from the 5' RACE reads in MiXCR, one entry per CDR3 protein. Of about 130,000 distinct CDR3 sequences in the sample, around 6.3% are singletons; the top ten hold approximately 2%. What was sequenced was PBMCs or a T cell subset sorted from them (not recorded which). The TCR was taken from an adult woman who had mild COVID-19 (a few samples of this study predate the infection). Cell type and time point are not known.

CDR3 protein: CASSPQASDYEQYF. The CDR3 nucleotides read TGTGCCAGCAGCCCTCAGGCGTCAGATTACGAGCAGTACTTC. The gene calls are TRBV11-3 and TRBJ2-7, with D unclear. Between the trimmed V and J ends, which lost 5 bases and 4 bases, there was a span of 15 bases. Per germline, CDR1 SGHNT and CDR2 YENEEA. The CDR3 sequence is 14 residues long.